This T cell receptor (beta chain) was found in a study of technical replicates of blood from a few donors. Only one count was recorded for this clone. Germline-derived CDR1 and CDR2 are SGHNT and YYREEE (reference sequence). Trimming stripped 2 bases from V and 1 base from J, with 5 bases between. The CDR3 length is 13 residues. Clones were read by immunoSEQ multiplex PCR, and TCRdb kept only the in-frame ones, dropping some. This table holds 68,000 or so clones, 95% to 97% found once. Sequencing was carried out using T cells isolated from PBMCs. The chain combines TRBV5-4 with TRBJ2-3, with D perhaps TRBD2 (5 bases). The receptor comes from a human donor in good health. CDR3 in DNA: TGTGCCAGCAGCTTTAGCGGCACAGATACGCAGTATTTT. It encodes CASSFSGTDTQYF.